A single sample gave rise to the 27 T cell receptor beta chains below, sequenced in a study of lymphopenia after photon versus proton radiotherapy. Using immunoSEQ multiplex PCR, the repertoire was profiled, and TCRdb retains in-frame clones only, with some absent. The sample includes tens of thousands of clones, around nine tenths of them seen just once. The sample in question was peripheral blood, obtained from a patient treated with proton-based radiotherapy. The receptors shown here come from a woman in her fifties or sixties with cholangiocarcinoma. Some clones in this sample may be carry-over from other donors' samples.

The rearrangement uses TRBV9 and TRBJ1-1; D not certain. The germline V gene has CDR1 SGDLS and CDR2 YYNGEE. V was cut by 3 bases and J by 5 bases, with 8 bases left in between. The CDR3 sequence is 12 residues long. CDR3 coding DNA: TGTGCCAGCAGCGGGTTCAGGACTGAAGCTTTCTTT. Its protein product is CASSGFRTEAFF. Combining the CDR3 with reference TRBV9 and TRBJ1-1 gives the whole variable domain DSGVTQTPKHLITATGQRVTLRCSPRSGDLSVYWYQQSLDQGLQFLIQYYNGEERAKGNILERFSAQQFPDLHSELNLSSLELGDSALYFCASSGFRTEAFFGQGTRLTVV.

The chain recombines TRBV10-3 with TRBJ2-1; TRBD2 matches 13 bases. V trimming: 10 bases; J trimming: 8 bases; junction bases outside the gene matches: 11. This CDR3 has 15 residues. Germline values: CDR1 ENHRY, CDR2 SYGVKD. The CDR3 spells CATRLAGGRGDEQFF. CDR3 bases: TGTGCCACCCGACTAGCGGGAGGTCGAGGCGATGAGCAGTTCTTC.

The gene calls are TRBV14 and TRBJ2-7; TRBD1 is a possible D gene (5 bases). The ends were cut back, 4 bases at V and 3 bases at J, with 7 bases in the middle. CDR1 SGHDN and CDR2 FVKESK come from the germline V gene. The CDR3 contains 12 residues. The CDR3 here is CASSRQYYEQYF. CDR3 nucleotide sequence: TGTGCCAGCAGCCGACAGTACTACGAGCAGTACTTC. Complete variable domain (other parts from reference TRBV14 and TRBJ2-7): EAGVTQFPSHSVIEKGQTVTLRCDPISGHDNLYWYRRVMGKEIKFLLHFVKESKQDESGMPNNRFLAERTGGTYSTLKVQPAELEDSGVYFCASSRQYYEQYFGPGTRLTVT.

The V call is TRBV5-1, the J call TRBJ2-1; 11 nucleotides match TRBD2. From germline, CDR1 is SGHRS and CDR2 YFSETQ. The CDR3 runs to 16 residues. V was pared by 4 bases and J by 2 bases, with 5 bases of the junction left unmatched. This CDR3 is CASSPGLADTYNEQFF. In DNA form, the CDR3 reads TGCGCCAGCAGCCCGGGACTAGCGGACACCTACAATGAGCAGTTCTTC.

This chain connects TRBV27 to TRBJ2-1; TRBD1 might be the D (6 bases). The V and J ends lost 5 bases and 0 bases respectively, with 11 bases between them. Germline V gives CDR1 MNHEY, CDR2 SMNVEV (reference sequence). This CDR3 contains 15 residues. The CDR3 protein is CASSKDRSSYNEQFF. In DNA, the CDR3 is TGTGCCAGCAGTAAGGACAGAAGCTCCTACAATGAGCAGTTCTTC.

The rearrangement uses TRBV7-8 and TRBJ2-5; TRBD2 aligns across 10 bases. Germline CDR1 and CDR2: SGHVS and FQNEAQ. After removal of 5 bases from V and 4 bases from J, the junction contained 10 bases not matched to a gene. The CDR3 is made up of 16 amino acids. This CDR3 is CASSPPGVAGGETQYF. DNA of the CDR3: TGTGCCAGCAGCCCCCCAGGGGTAGCGGGAGGAGAGACCCAGTACTTC.

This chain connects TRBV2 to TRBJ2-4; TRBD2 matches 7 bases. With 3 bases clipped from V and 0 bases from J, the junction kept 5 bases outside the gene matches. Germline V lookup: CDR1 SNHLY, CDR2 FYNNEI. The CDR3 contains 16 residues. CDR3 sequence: CASSDFAGVAKNIQYF. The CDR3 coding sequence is TGTGCCAGCAGTGATTTTGCGGGGGTAGCCAAAAACATTCAGTACTTC.

The CDR3 here is CASSLIQRGHTGELFF. In nucleotides, the CDR3 is TGTGCCAGCAGCTTGATCCAGCGGGGGCACACCGGGGAGCTGTTTTTT. This chain connects TRBV11-2 to TRBJ2-2, with 8 nucleotides matching TRBD2. The germline V gene encodes CDR1 SGHAT and CDR2 FQNNGV. This CDR3 has 16 amino acids. Trimming took 3 bases from V and 3 from J; bases not matched to a gene: 6.

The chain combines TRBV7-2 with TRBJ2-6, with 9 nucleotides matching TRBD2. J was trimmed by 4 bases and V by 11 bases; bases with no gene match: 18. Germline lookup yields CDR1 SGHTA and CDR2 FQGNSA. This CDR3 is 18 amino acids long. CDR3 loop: CASRASGTSLEGANVLTF. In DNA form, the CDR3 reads TGTGCCTCAAGGGCTAGCGGGACCTCCCTGGAAGGGGCCAACGTCCTGACTTTC.

CDR3 sequence: CASLWQGRNEQFF. As DNA, the CDR3 is TGTGCCAGCCTGTGGCAGGGGAGGAATGAGCAGTTCTTC. This sequence joins TRBV2 and TRBJ2-1; D tentatively fits TRBD1 or TRBD2 (6 bases each). From germline, CDR1 is SNHLY and CDR2 FYNNEI. Trimming pared 8 bases from V and 7 bases from J, leaving 15 bases between. CDR3 length equals 13 residues.

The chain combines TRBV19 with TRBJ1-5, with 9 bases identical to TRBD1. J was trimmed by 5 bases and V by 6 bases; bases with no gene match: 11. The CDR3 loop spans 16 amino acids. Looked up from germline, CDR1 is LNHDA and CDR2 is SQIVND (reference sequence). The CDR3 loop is CASRGGQGRTDQPQHF. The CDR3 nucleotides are TGTGCCAGTAGAGGAGGACAGGGGAGAACCGATCAGCCCCAGCATTTT.

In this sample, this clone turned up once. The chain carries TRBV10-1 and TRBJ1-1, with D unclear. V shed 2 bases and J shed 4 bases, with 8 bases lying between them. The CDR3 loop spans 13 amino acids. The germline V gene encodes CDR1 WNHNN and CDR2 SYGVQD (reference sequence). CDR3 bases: TGCGCCAGCAGTGAGGGTCGGAGCACTGAAGCTTTCTTT. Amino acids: CASSEGRSTEAFF.

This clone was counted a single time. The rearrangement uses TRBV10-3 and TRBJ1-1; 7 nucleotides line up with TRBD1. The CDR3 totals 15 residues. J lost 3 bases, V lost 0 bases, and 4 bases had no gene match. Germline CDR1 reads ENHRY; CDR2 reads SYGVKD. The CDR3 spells CAISESSGGYTEAFF. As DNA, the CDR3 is TGTGCCATCAGTGAGTCGTCAGGGGGATACACTGAAGCTTTCTTT.

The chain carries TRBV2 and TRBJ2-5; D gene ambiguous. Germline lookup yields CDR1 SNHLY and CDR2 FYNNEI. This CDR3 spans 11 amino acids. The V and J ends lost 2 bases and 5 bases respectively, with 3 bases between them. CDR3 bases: TGTGCCAGCAGTGAATATGAGACCCAGTACTTC. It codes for CASSEYETQYF.

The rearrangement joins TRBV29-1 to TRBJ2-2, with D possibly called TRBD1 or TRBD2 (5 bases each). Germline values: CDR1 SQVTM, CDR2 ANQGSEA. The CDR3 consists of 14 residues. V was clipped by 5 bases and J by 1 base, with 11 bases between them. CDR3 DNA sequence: TGCAGCGTTCGGGACGGTCTGAACACCGGGGAGCTGTTTTTT. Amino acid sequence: CSVRDGLNTGELFF.

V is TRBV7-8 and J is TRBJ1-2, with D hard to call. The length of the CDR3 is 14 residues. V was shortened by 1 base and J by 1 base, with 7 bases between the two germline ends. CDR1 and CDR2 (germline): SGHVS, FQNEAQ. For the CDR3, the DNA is TGTGCCAGCAGCTTAGAACGGATTAACTATGGCTACACCTTC. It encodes CASSLERINYGYTF.

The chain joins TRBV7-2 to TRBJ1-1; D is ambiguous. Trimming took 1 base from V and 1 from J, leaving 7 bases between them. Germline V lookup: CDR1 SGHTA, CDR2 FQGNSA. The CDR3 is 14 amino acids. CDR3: CASSLVGENTEAFF. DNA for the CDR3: TGTGCCAGCAGCTTAGTAGGCGAGAACACTGAAGCTTTCTTT.

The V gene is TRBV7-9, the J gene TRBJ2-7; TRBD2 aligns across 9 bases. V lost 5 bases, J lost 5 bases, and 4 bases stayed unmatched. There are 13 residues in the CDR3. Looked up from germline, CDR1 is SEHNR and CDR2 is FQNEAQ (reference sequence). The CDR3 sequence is CASSRSGSNEQYF. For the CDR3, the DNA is TGTGCCAGCAGCCGTAGCGGGAGCAACGAGCAGTACTTC.

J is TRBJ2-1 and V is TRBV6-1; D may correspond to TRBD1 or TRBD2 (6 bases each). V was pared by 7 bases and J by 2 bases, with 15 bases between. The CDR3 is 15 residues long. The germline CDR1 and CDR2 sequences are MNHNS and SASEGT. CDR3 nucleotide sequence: TGTGCCAGCACCCAAAGGGGGGCAACCTACAATGAGCAGTTCTTC. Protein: CASTQRGATYNEQFF.

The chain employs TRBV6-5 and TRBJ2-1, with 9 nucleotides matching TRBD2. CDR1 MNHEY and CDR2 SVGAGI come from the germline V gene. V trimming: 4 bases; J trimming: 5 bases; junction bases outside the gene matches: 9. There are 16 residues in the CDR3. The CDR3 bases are TGTGCCAGCAGTTCCCCGGGACTAGCATACGACAATGAGCAGTTCTTC. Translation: CASSSPGLAYDNEQFF.

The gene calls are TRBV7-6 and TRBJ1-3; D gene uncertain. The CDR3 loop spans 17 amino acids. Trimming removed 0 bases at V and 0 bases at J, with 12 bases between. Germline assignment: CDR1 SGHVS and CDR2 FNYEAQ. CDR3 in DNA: TGTGCCAGCAGCTTAGCCCCTGGACGGACCTCTGGAAACACCATATATTTT. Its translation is CASSLAPGRTSGNTIYF.

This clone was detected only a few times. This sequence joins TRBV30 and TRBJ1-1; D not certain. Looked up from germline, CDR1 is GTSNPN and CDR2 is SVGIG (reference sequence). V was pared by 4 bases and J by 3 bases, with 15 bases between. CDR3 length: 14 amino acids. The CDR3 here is CAWTPRMLDTEAFF. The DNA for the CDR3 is TGTGCCTGGACTCCAAGAATGTTGGACACTGAAGCTTTCTTT.

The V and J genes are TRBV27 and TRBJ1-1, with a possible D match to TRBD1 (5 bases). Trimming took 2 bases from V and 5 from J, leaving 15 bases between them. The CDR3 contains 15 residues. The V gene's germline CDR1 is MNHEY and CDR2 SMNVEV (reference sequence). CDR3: CASSLRGYQGTEAFF. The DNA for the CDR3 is TGTGCCAGCAGTTTAAGAGGGTACCAGGGTACTGAAGCTTTCTTT.

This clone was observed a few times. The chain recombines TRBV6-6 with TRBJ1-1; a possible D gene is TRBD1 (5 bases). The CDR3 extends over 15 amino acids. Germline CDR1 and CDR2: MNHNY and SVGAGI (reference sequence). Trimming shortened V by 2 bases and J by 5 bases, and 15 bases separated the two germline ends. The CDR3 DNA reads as TGTGCCAGCAGTTACAGGTCGGCAGGGAATACTGAAGCTTTCTTT. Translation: CASSYRSAGNTEAFF.

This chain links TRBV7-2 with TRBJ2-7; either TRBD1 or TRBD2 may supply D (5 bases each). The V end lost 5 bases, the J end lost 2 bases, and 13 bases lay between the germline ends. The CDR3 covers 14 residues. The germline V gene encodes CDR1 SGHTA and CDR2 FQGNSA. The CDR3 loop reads CASSPLPGPYEQYF. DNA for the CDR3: TGTGCCAGCAGCCCCCTGCCGGGGCCCTACGAGCAGTACTTC. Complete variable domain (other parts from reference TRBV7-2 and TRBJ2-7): GAGVSQSPSNKVTEKGKDVELRCDPISGHTALYWYRQSLGQGLEFLIYFQGNSAPDKSGLPSDRFSAERTGGSVSTLTIQRTQQEDSAVYLCASSPLPGPYEQYFGPGTRLTVT.

The CDR3 region has the DNA TGTGCCAGCAGCTTAGAGTTGACTTTTACAATGAAGCAGTTCTTC. This translates into CASSLELTFTMKQFF. The chain links TRBV7-2 to TRBJ2-1; D unresolved. V lost 1 base and J 11 bases, leaving 18 bases between the germline ends. The germline V gene has CDR1 SGHTA and CDR2 FQGNSA. The CDR3 covers 15 residues.

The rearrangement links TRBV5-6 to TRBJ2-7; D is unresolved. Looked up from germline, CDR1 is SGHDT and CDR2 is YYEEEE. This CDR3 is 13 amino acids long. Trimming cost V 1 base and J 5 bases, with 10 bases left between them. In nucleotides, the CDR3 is TGTGCCAGCAGCTTGCCCCACTCAGACGAGCAGTACTTC. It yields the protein CASSLPHSDEQYF.